This TCR beta chain was sequenced in a study of blood T cell repertoires in COVID-19. For the study at large: Collection of acute and convalescent COVID-19 samples took place in the United States, Italy and Spain. Sources were T cells, B-cell-depleted T cells, or PBMCs; the material itself was cDNA or gDNA.

The protocol was immunoSEQ multiplex PCR, while the TCRdb copy is restricted to in-frame clones and leaves out a portion. The sample has roughly 26,000 clones; about 91% are singletons. CDR3 length: 16 amino acids. The ends lost 3 bases at V and 5 bases at J; junction bases unmatched: 13. The sequenced sample was peripheral blood. This clonotype was sampled from a man aged 70-80 years with acute or convalescent COVID-19. This chain uses TRBV5-3 with TRBJ2-7; 8 bases fit TRBD1. TRBV5-3 is labeled an ORF, and its function is uncertain. The CDR3 nucleotides read TGTGCCAGAAGCTCAATACTAGGACAGGGTTGCCACGAGCAGTACTTC. Translating gives CARSSILGQGCHEQYF.